Reported below is one T cell receptor (beta chain). Its antigen is still unknown. The CDR3 runs 14 residues. V dropped 8 bases and J dropped 6; count of bases not matched to a gene: 12. Germline CDR1 is MGHDK and CDR2 is SYGVNS. The source of the sample is a study of shared clonotypes between healthy human individuals. Overall study context: Donors had three CD4 naive, three CD4 memory, two CD8 naive and one CD8 memory plate apiece. Overall study results and limits: In general, naive subsets displayed greater estimated richness than memory subsets did. When compared with the clonotypes that were shared by all four sorted-subset donors, the non-shared clonotypes turned out to have lower generation probabilities. Among donors, sharing of clonotypes was expected to be affected by sequencing depth.

Here immunoSEQ multiplex PCR was the method, and the copy in TCRdb shows in-frame clones only, minus some. In the table there are approximately 320,000 clones, 74% of which are singletons. The V and J genes are TRBV25-1 and TRBJ1-1; 7 bases are shared with TRBD1. This receptor was identified in a man aged 30-40 years in good health. Sequencing was performed on memory CD4+ T cells sorted from blood. The subset is: CD45RA-negative fraction. This CDR3 reads CASGRQGELAEAFF. CDR3 sequence (DNA): TGTGCCAGCGGGAGACAGGGTGAATTGGCTGAAGCTTTCTTT.